The sequence of this T cell receptor (beta chain) was determined in a study of blood T cell repertoires in COVID-19. Study overall: Some COVID-19 samples were acute and others convalescent; all came from the United States, Italy and Spain.

In germline, CDR1 is SGDLS, CDR2 YYNGEE. This CDR3 spans 13 amino acids. V lost 0 bases to trimming and J lost 7 bases, with 8 bases between them. The data were produced by immunoSEQ multiplex PCR, yet TCRdb's version contains in-frame clones alone and is incomplete. Here the sample spans 300,000 or so clones, roughly 88% being singletons. The sequence was obtained from a woman in her twenties or thirties who had recovered from COVID-19. The chain recombines TRBV9 with TRBJ1-5; D unresolved. Material: peripheral blood. This chain's CDR3 is CASSVGAEQPQHF. CDR3 nucleotide sequence: TGTGCCAGCAGCGTAGGTGCAGAACAGCCCCAGCATTTT.